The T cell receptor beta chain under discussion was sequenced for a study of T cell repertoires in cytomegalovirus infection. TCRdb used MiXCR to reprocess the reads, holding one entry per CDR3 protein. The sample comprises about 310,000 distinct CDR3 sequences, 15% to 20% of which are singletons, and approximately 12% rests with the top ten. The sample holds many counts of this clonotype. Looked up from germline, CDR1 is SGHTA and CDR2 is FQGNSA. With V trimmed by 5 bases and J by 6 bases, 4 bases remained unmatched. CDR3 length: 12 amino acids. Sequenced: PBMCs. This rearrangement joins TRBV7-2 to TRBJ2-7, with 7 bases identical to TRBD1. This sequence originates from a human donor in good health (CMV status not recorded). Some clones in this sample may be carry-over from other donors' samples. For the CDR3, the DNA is TGTGCCAGCAGCGCCACAGGGGCCGAGCAGTACTTC. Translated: CASSATGAEQYF. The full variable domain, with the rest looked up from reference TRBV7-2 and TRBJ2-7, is GAGVSQSPSNKVTEKGKDVELRCDPISGHTALYWYRQSLGQGLEFLIYFQGNSAPDKSGLPSDRFSAERTGGSVSTLTIQRTQQEDSAVYLCASSATGAEQYFGPGTRLTVT.